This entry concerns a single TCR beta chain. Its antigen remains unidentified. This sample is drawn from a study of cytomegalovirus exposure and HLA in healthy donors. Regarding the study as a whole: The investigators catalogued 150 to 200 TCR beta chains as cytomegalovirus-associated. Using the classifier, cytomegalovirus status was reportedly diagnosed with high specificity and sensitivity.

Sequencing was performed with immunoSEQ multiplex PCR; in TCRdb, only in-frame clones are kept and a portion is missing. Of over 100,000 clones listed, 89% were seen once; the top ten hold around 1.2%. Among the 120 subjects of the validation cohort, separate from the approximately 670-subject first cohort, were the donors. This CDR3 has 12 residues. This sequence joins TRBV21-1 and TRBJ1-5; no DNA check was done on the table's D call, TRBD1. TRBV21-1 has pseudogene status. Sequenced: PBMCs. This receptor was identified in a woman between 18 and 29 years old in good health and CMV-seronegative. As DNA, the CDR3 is TGTGCCAGCACAGGCTCCAATCAGCCCCAGCATTTT. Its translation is CASTGSNQPQHF.